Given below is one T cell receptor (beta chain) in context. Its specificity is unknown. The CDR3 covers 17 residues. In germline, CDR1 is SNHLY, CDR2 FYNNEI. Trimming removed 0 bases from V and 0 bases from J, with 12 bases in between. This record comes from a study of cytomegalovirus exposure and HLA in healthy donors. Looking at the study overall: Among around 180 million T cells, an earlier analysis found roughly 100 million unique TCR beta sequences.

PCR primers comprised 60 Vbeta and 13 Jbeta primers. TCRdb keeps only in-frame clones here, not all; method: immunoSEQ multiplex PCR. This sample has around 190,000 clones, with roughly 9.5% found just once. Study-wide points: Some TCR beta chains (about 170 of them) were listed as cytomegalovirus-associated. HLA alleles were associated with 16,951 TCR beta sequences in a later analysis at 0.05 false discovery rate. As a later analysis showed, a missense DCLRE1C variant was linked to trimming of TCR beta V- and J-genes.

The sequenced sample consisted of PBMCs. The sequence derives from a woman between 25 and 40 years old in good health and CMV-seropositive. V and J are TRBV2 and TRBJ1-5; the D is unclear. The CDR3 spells CASSEALGQYSNQPQHF. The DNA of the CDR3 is TGTGCCAGCAGTGAAGCGCTTGGGCAGTATAGCAATCAGCCCCAGCATTTT.